This section outlines one T cell receptor (beta chain) sequence together with its context. The sample holds many counts of this clonotype. Its recognized antigen is unknown. No base quality values were provided; no much bigger clone lies one nucleotide off. The CDR3 numbers 15 residues from cysteine through phenylalanine. Solely the CDR3 DNA is kept, with 45 bases framed from the first base. The germline V gene (reference sequence) yields MNHEY for CDR1 and SMNVEV for CDR2. Trimming costs V 5 bases and J 0 bases, and their ends lie 14 bases apart. TCR repertoires of sorted CD4+ and CD8+ blood T cells from severe aplastic anemia patients and healthy subjects were deep-sequenced in the study. Ficoll-Paque density gradient centrifugation was used to isolate peripheral blood mononuclear cells. Before DNA extraction, CD4+ and CD8+ T cells were sorted with FACS or magnetic beads. Genomic DNA was used as template for profiling of TCR beta VDJ combinations and CDR3 sequences. An Illumina HiSeq 2000 was the platform used for TCR repertoire sequencing. The published analysis was carried out like this. TRBV/TRBJ rearrangement plots, CDR3 size and DJ length profiles, and Simpson's diversity index were used to assess repertoires. The most abundant DNA sequence in the deep sequencing data was taken as the immunodominant clone. CDR3 amino acid sequences were checked for sharing between subjects and were compared against published repertoires and the VDJdb database. TCRdb itself trimmed the public reads at Q25 with fastp, ran MiXCR and retained productive beta chains. Rows with a matching CDR3 protein are joined into one entry that keeps the most common DNA and genes. None of the V and J calls come from the authors' own analysis; TCRdb made them. The table for this sample lists roughly 58,000 distinct CDR3 sequences; 50% to 70% of them were counted only once. The ten largest clonotypes hold 2% to 2.5% of the sample.

The data were taken from a study of CD8+CD57+ T cells in acquired aplastic anemia (dated by TCRdb to the late 2010s). Looking at the study overall: A mean of about 3.2 ug of DNA, ranging from roughly 0.18 to 30 ug, was extracted from sorted CD4+ and CD8+ cells. For healthy donor samples, the average read count was around 10 million for CD4+ cells and 11 million to 13 million for CD8+ cells. Study-level results and caveats: No significant difference in CD8+ Simpson's diversity was found between patients and healthy controls (P=0.060). Around 28 CD8+ CDR3 sequences were found to be shared between patients and controls, but these sequences appeared to be highly expressed in patients and within the immunodominant clones of the patients.

The sample taken for sequencing was sorted CD4+, CD8+, or CD8+CD57+ T cells (not recorded which) from PBMCs. The sequence is built from TRBV27 and TRBJ2-7; 6 matching bases give a weak D call of TRBD2. The receptor was derived from a human donor in good health, serving as a control. This receptor has the CDR3 CASSQKGLSSYEQYF. The bases are TGTGCCAGCAGTCAAAAGGGACTTAGCTCCTACGAGCAGTACTTC.